Sequencing of this TCR beta chain was carried out in a study of blood T cell repertoires in COVID-19. TCRdb's table, derived via immunoSEQ multiplex PCR, lists solely in-frame clones and lacks some. The sample shows about 380,000 clones, over 75% of them seen only once. CDR1 is ENHRY and CDR2 is SYGVKD in the germline V gene. With 5 bases clipped from V and 5 bases from J, the junction kept 7 bases outside the gene matches. The CDR3 totals 15 residues. Enrollees, roughly 18 to 89 years old, lived in some 24 US areas. Participants were placed into cohorts based on the clinical history they reported. The sequenced sample consisted of PBMCs or T cells enriched from blood (not recorded which). The sequence derives from a man aged 30 to 45 who had recovered from COVID-19. The chain joins TRBV10-3 to TRBJ2-2; TRBD1 aligns across 8 bases. The chain's CDR3 is CAISFGQGETGELFF. The CDR3 coding sequence is TGTGCCATCAGTTTCGGACAGGGTGAAACCGGGGAGCTGTTTTTT.